This TCR beta chain came from a study of siplizumab effects on memory and regulatory T cells. Trimming took off 7 bases at V and 8 bases at J, with 17 bases between the two ends. The CDR3 runs 13 residues. Germline CDR1 and CDR2: SGHVS and FQNEAQ. Some clones are missing from TCRdb's copy, which holds only in-frame ones; the method was immunoSEQ multiplex PCR. The table has 98,000 or so clones, more than 85% seen once. This rearrangement joins TRBV7-8 to TRBJ1-2, with TRBD1 as a possible D gene (5 bases). The sequenced sample was Tregs sorted from blood. The receptor was derived from a human donor in good health. CDR3 nucleotide sequence: TGTGCCAGCATTTCCCAGGGTTTGGGGGGCTACACCTTC. This encodes CASISQGLGGYTF.